This T cell receptor beta chain derives from a study of control samples from healthy donors and cancer patients. Germline values: CDR1 SGHRS, CDR2 YFSETQ. CDR3 length: 17 residues. Trimming pared 4 bases from V and 1 base from J, leaving 20 bases between. Generated by immunoSEQ multiplex PCR, the TCRdb table keeps only in-frame clones and is missing some. The table shows fewer than 100,000 clones, with 70% to 90% occurring only once. The chain recombines TRBV5-1 with TRBJ1-1; TRBD1 might be the D (6 bases). The sequence was collected from a woman between 50 and 59 years old in good health. The sequencing sample was made of blood. The CDR3 loop is CASSLKGDNRGNTEAFF. The CDR3 bases are TGCGCCAGCAGCCTAAAGGGGGACAATAGGGGGAACACTGAAGCTTTCTTT.